A single sample gave rise to the 25 T cell receptor beta chains below, sequenced in a study of OX40 agonist ivuxolimab in advanced cancers. The data were produced by immunoSEQ multiplex PCR, yet TCRdb's version contains in-frame clones alone and is incomplete. The sample lists 25,000 to 35,000 clones; 60% to 85% were seen once. The starting material was CD4+ or CD8+ T cells sorted from blood, obtained in a trial of the OX40 agonist ivuxolimab. Receptor source: an adult with an advanced solid tumor such as melanoma, head and neck, liver or kidney cancer.

DNA for the CDR3: TGTGCCAGTAGTACCGGACTAGCGGGGCGTTCCTACGAGCAGTACTTC. This gives the protein CASSTGLAGRSYEQYF. This chain connects TRBV19 to TRBJ2-7; 12 bases align to TRBD2. CDR3 length: 16 residues. Trimming removed 4 bases from V and 1 base from J; junction bases left unmatched: 5. From germline, CDR1 is LNHDA and CDR2 SQIVND (reference sequence).

The chain is built from TRBV29-1 and TRBJ2-5, with 14 bases identical to TRBD2. V was pared by 6 bases and J by 5 bases, with 5 bases of the junction left unmatched. The CDR3 loop spans 14 amino acids. Germline V gives CDR1 SQVTM, CDR2 ANQGSEA. CDR3 nucleotide sequence: TGCAGCGTGGGACTAGCGGGGGCGGGGGAGACCCAGTACTTC. It codes for CSVGLAGAGETQYF.

The genes are TRBV7-9 and TRBJ1-1; 7 nucleotides match TRBD1. CDR3 length: 14 amino acids. Per the germline V gene, CDR1 is SEHNR and CDR2 is FQNEAQ (reference sequence). The ends lost 0 bases at V and 4 bases at J; junction bases unmatched: 2. DNA for the CDR3: TGTGCCAGCAGCTTAGCAACAGGGGTCACTGAAGCTTTCTTT. It codes for CASSLATGVTEAFF. Filled out from reference TRBV7-9 and TRBJ1-1, the complete variable domain reads DTGVSQNPRHKITKRGQNVTFRCDPISEHNRLYWYRQTLGQGPEFLTYFQNEAQLEKSRLLSDRFSAERPKGSFSTLEIQRTEQGDSAMYLCASSLATGVTEAFFGQGTRLTVV.

CDR3 sequence: CASASGGVYEQYF. The CDR3 DNA follows: TGTGCCAGCGCCAGCGGGGGGGTCTACGAGCAGTACTTC. The V call is TRBV7-2, the J call TRBJ2-7, with 10 bases identical to TRBD2. The CDR3 totals 13 residues. V was clipped by 8 bases and J by 3 bases; unmatched bases: 4. The germline V gene has CDR1 SGHTA and CDR2 FQGNSA.

The chain links TRBV6-5 to TRBJ2-7; TRBD1 might be the D (6 bases). The CDR3 length is 12 residues. Trimming took 6 bases from V and 6 from J, leaving 12 bases between them. Germline V CDR1 and CDR2: MNHEY, SVGAGI. CDR3 in amino acids: CASSNRDREQYF. The CDR3, as DNA: TGTGCCAGCAGCAACAGGGACCGCGAGCAGTACTTC.

The chain joins TRBV27 to TRBJ2-5; 13 bases are shared with TRBD2. The V segment lost 5 bases and the J segment 0 bases; nucleotides outside the gene matches: 12. Germline-derived CDR1 and CDR2 are MNHEY and SMNVEV (reference sequence). CDR3 length equals 19 residues. The CDR3 reads CASSPRDRGLAGHQETQYF. The CDR3, as DNA: TGTGCCAGCAGTCCCCGGGACAGGGGACTAGCGGGGCACCAAGAGACCCAGTACTTC.

The chain couples TRBV5-6 to TRBJ2-3, with D unresolved. Germline V gene data show CDR1 as SGHDT and CDR2 as YYEEEE. The V end was cut by 4 bases, the J end by 0 bases, with 6 bases between. This CDR3 is built from 13 residues. CDR3 region: CASSLYSTDTQYF. CDR3 bases: TGTGCCAGCAGCCTCTATAGCACAGATACGCAGTATTTT.

The rearrangement uses TRBV28 and TRBJ1-2, with D tentatively TRBD1 (5 bases). With 4 bases removed from V and 6 bases from J, the gap between germline ends came to 15 bases. There are 14 residues in the CDR3. The germline gives CDR1 MDHEN, CDR2 SYDVKM. CDR3 region: CASSSPRDTNGYTF. CDR3 DNA: TGTGCCAGCAGTTCCCCCAGGGATACGAATGGCTACACCTTC.

The gene calls are TRBV7-2 and TRBJ1-6; D is unclear. The CDR3 has 13 residues. CDR1 is SGHTA and CDR2 is FQGNSA in the germline V gene. Trimming pared 5 bases from V and 9 bases from J, leaving 11 bases between. The CDR3 loop reads CASSPRRVSPLHF. Written as DNA, the CDR3 is TGTGCCAGCAGCCCACGCCGCGTTTCACCCCTCCACTTT.

The gene calls are TRBV19 and TRBJ2-2, with 8 bases that match TRBD2. The CDR3 runs to 15 residues. Germline V lookup: CDR1 LNHDA, CDR2 SQIVND (reference sequence). With V trimmed by 7 bases and J by 1 base, 5 bases remained unmatched. CDR3 DNA: TGTGCCAGTAAGGAGCGGGGGAAGAACACCGGGGAGCTGTTTTTT. Amino acids: CASKERGKNTGELFF.

This sequence joins TRBV6-6 and TRBJ1-6, with TRBD1 matching over 7 bases. Germline V lookup: CDR1 MNHNY, CDR2 SVGAGI (reference sequence). V lost 7 bases to trimming and J lost 4 bases; unmatched junction nucleotides: 10. This CDR3 is 16 amino acids long. The CDR3 loop is CASTKTGAGYNSPLHF. The DNA for the CDR3 is TGTGCCAGCACCAAAACAGGGGCCGGGTATAATTCACCCCTCCACTTT.

This clone was seen only a few times. J is TRBJ1-2 and V is TRBV11-2, with D hard to call. With 3 bases removed from V and 2 bases from J, the gap between germline ends came to 10 bases. Per germline, CDR1 SGHAT and CDR2 FQNNGV. This CDR3 has 14 residues. CDR3 nucleotide sequence: TGTGCCAGCAGCTTTGGTGGCAGCAACTATGGCTACACCTTC. Its protein product is CASSFGGSNYGYTF.

The chain links TRBV28 to TRBJ2-1, with TRBD1 as a possible D gene (6 bases). The CDR3 runs 13 residues. Germline CDR1 is MDHEN and CDR2 is SYDVKM. V was shortened by 6 bases and J by 10 bases, with 16 bases between the two germline ends. CDR3 sequence reads: CASRGASGDEQFF. The DNA for the CDR3 is TGTGCCAGCAGGGGGGCCTCGGGCGACGAGCAGTTCTTC.

The rearrangement joins TRBV18 to TRBJ1-5; perhaps TRBD1 as D (5 bases). The CDR3 extends over 17 amino acids. V lost 5 bases, J lost 0 bases, and 17 bases lay in between. Germline-derived CDR1 and CDR2 are KGHSH and LQKENI. This CDR3 is CASSTTGVGGSNQPQHF. The CDR3, as DNA: TGTGCCAGCTCAACAACCGGTGTCGGGGGTAGCAATCAGCCCCAGCATTTT.

V and J are TRBV18 and TRBJ1-3, with TRBD1 identical over 7 bases. Germline V lookup: CDR1 KGHSH, CDR2 LQKENI. CDR3 length: 15 amino acids. J was trimmed by 3 bases and V by 5 bases; bases with no gene match: 7. CDR3: CASSADREFGNTIYF. CDR3 nucleotides: TGTGCCAGCTCAGCCGACAGGGAATTTGGAAACACCATATATTTT.

This clone was picked up one time. The rearrangement uses TRBV19 and TRBJ2-5; D unclear. The CDR3 is 13 residues long. CDR1 is LNHDA and CDR2 is SQIVND in the germline V gene (reference sequence). Trimming removed 6 bases at V and 1 base at J, with 9 bases between. As DNA, the CDR3 is TGTGCCAGTAGCGACATACTCCAAGAGACCCAGTACTTC. Its protein product is CASSDILQETQYF.

This chain connects TRBV29-1 to TRBJ1-2; 7 bases match TRBD1. Germline CDR1 is SQVTM and CDR2 is ANQGSEA. The CDR3 contains 12 residues. The V segment lost 5 bases and the J segment 4 bases; nucleotides outside the gene matches: 4. The CDR3 DNA follows: TGCAGCGTTCTACAGGGGTTCTATGGCTACACCTTC. Translating it yields CSVLQGFYGYTF.

The genes are TRBV30 and TRBJ1-6; TRBD1 agrees at 9 bases. V lost 3 bases and J lost 12; bases outside the gene matches: 15. The CDR3 is 16 amino acids. CDR1 GTSNPN and CDR2 SVGIG come from the germline V gene (reference sequence). CDR3 nucleotide sequence: TGTGCCTGGAGCCGAACGCGACAGGGGGATTGGGGACCCCTCCACTTT. This codes for CAWSRTRQGDWGPLHF.

The CDR3 here is CASSKTGTGTIYF. The CDR3, as DNA: TGTGCCAGCAGTAAAACCGGGACAGGGACCATATATTTT. The chain employs TRBV13 and TRBJ1-3; 9 bases map to TRBD1. CDR1 and CDR2 (germline): PRHDT, FYEKMQ (reference sequence). V trimming: 6 bases; J trimming: 10 bases; junction bases outside the gene matches: 7. The CDR3 is made up of 13 amino acids.

CDR3 DNA sequence: TGTGCCAGCAGTGAGCGGACGGGGAATGAGCAGTTCTTC. Translation: CASSERTGNEQFF. The gene calls are TRBV2 and TRBJ2-1; tentatively, D is TRBD2 (5 bases). V gave up 3 bases and J gave up 7 bases, with 10 bases separating them. The V gene's germline CDR1 is SNHLY and CDR2 FYNNEI. The CDR3 length is 13 residues.

The chain recombines TRBV5-1 with TRBJ2-7, with D tentatively TRBD2 (6 bases). The CDR3 totals 14 residues. V was pared by 3 bases and J by 9 bases, with 19 bases between. Germline values: CDR1 SGHRS, CDR2 YFSETQ. CDR3 nucleotide sequence: TGCGCCAGCAGCTCAACCGCCGGGGGACTGGTGCAGTACTTC. As protein: CASSSTAGGLVQYF.

The V and J genes are TRBV19 and TRBJ1-1; D may be TRBD1 (5 bases). The CDR3 is 14 amino acids. V lost 3 bases and J 1 base, leaving 9 bases between the germline ends. Germline V lookup: CDR1 LNHDA, CDR2 SQIVND (reference sequence). CDR3 DNA: TGTGCCAGTAGTATGGGGACGGGGAACACTGAAGCTTTCTTT. As protein: CASSMGTGNTEAFF. Drawing the rest from reference TRBV19 and TRBJ1-1, the complete variable domain is DGGITQSPKYLFRKEGQNVTLSCEQNLNHDAMYWYRQDPGQGLRLIYYSQIVNDFQKGDIAEGYSVSREKKESFPLTVTSAQKNPTAFYLCASSMGTGNTEAFFGQGTRLTVV.

This sequence joins TRBV2 and TRBJ2-3; TRBD2 matches 8 bases. Germline loops: CDR1 SNHLY, CDR2 FYNNEI. This CDR3 region has 14 residues. The V and J ends lost 8 bases and 0 bases, in that order; junction bases with no gene match: 4. The CDR3 DNA is TGTGCCAGCCGATTAGCGGGGAGCACAGATACGCAGTATTTT. Encoded protein: CASRLAGSTDTQYF.

The V gene is TRBV4-1, the J gene TRBJ2-1; possible D gene TRBD1, 5 bases. Per the germline V gene, CDR1 is MGHRA and CDR2 is YSYEKL. V was shortened by 3 bases and J by 0 bases, with 9 bases between the two germline ends. This CDR3 has 15 residues. The CDR3 nucleotides read TGCGCCAGCAGCCAGACAGTTTACTCCTACAATGAGCAGTTCTTC. This encodes CASSQTVYSYNEQFF.

The chain carries TRBV19 and TRBJ1-5, with 8 nucleotides matching TRBD1. The CDR3 has 15 amino acids. V trimming: 5 bases; J trimming: 0 bases; junction bases outside the gene matches: 3. Germline lookup yields CDR1 LNHDA and CDR2 SQIVND (reference sequence). The CDR3: CASSLTGDSNQPQHF. CDR3 nucleotide sequence: TGTGCCAGTAGTCTGACAGGGGATAGCAATCAGCCCCAGCATTTT.